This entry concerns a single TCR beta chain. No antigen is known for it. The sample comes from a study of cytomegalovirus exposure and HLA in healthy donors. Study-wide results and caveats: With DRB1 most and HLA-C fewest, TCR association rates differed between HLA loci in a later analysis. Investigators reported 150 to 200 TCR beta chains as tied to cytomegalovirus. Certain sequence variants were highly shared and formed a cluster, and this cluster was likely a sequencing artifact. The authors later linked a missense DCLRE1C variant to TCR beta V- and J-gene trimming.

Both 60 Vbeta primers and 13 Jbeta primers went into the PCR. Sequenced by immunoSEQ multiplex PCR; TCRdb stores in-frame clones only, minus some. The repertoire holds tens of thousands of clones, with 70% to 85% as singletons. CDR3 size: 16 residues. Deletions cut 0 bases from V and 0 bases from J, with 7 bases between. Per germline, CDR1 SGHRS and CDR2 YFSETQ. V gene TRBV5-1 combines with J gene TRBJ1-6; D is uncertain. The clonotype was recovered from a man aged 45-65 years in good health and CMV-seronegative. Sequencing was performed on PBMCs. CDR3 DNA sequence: TGCGCCAGCAGCTTGGTCGTCAGCTCCTATAATTCACCCCTCCACTTT. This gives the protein CASSLVVSSYNSPLHF.